Below, 10 T cell receptor beta chains from the same sample are listed, as sequenced in a study of blood T cell repertoires in COVID-19. Sequencing was performed with immunoSEQ multiplex PCR; in TCRdb, only in-frame clones are kept and a portion is missing. The sample has around 300,000 clones, about 90% seen once. The material sequenced was peripheral blood. These TCRs come from a woman in her 40s with acute or convalescent COVID-19.

This chain joins TRBV30 and TRBJ1-3, with 11 bases matching TRBD1. V shed 5 bases, J shed 5 bases, and the junction held 2 bases outside the gene matches. Germline assignment: CDR1 GTSNPN and CDR2 SVGIG (reference sequence). This CDR3 is built from 13 residues. CDR3 in amino acids: CAWGQGARNTIYF. CDR3 coding DNA: TGTGCCTGGGGACAGGGGGCAAGAAACACCATATATTTT.

CDR3 bases: TGTGCCAGTAGTCGGACAGGGGTTACTGAAGCTTTCTTT. Its translation is CASSRTGVTEAFF. This chain joins TRBV19 and TRBJ1-1; TRBD1 matches at 9 bases. V was pared by 5 bases and J by 5 bases, with 3 bases of the junction left unmatched. Germline loops: CDR1 LNHDA, CDR2 SQIVND (reference sequence). The CDR3 runs 13 residues.

V gene TRBV11-2 combines with J gene TRBJ1-4; 10 bases fit TRBD1. Trimming took 1 base from V and 7 from J; bases not matched to a gene: 3. The CDR3 consists of 15 residues. Germline V lookup: CDR1 SGHAT, CDR2 FQNNGV. The CDR3 DNA reads as TGTGCCAGCAGCTTAGGACAGGGGGCGGGTGAAAAACTGTTTTTT. Translation gives CASSLGQGAGEKLFF.

This clone has more than one count but fewer than ten. The V and J genes are TRBV15 and TRBJ1-2; maybe TRBD1 (5 bases). V lost 5 bases and J 2 bases, leaving 9 bases between the germline ends. The V gene's germline CDR1 is LNHNV and CDR2 YYDKDF (reference sequence). The CDR3 has 13 residues. The CDR3: CATSLGGNYGYTF. CDR3 in DNA: TGTGCCACCAGCCTTGGGGGGAACTATGGCTACACCTTC.

V and J are TRBV5-1 and TRBJ1-3; 7 bases match TRBD1. Unmatched junction bases numbered 11, after V lost 4 bases and J lost 4 bases. The CDR3 consists of 16 residues. Germline assignment: CDR1 SGHRS and CDR2 YFSETQ. Here the CDR3 DNA reads TGCGCCAGCAGCGGAAACCTACAGGGGCAAGGAAACACCATATATTTT. It codes for CASSGNLQGQGNTIYF.

This rearrangement joins TRBV12-5 to TRBJ1-4, with no clear D. Trimming pared 0 bases from V and 8 bases from J, leaving 4 bases between. Germline V gives CDR1 LGHNT, CDR2 FRNRAP. This CDR3 has 12 residues. The CDR3 sequence: CASGLVLEKLFF. In DNA, the CDR3 is TGTGCTAGTGGTTTGGTATTAGAAAAACTGTTTTTT.

The rearrangement uses TRBV7-3 and TRBJ1-2; D perhaps matches TRBD1 (5 bases). Looked up from germline, CDR1 is SGHTA and CDR2 is FQGTGA. Trimming took off 5 bases at V and 8 bases at J, with 18 bases between the two ends. CDR3 size: 14 residues. The CDR3: CASSPTSGGIGYTF. CDR3 sequence (DNA): TGTGCCAGCAGCCCTACTTCGGGGGGAATCGGCTACACCTTC.

The chain joins TRBV11-2 to TRBJ1-3; tentative D call: TRBD1 (6 bases). Germline lookup yields CDR1 SGHAT and CDR2 FQNNGV. Trimming removed 7 bases at V and 5 bases at J, with 30 bases between. The CDR3 covers 19 residues. The CDR3 is CASTPGVGLRRSGRNTIYF. CDR3 sequence (DNA): TGTGCCAGCACCCCAGGGGTAGGGCTCCGGCGGTCGGGTAGAAACACCATATATTTT.

The chain links TRBV5-1 to TRBJ2-7, with 10 nucleotides matching TRBD2. CDR1 is SGHRS, CDR2 YFSETQ, per germline. With 3 bases clipped from V and 6 bases from J, the junction kept 9 bases outside the gene matches. The CDR3 spans 15 residues. Here the CDR3 reads CASSYEAGGSAEQYV. The CDR3 nucleotides read TGCGCCAGCAGCTACGAAGCGGGGGGGTCCGCCGAGCAGTACGTC.

The gene calls are TRBV18 and TRBJ2-5, with D tentatively TRBD2 (6 bases). The V end was cut by 5 bases, the J end by 4 bases, with 8 bases between. The CDR3 runs to 12 residues. Germline V gene lookup returns CDR1 KGHSH and CDR2 LQKENI. Here the CDR3 reads CASSEGGETQYF. The CDR3 DNA sequence: TGTGCCAGCTCAGAGGGAGGAGAGACCCAGTACTTC.